The entry that follows covers one T cell receptor beta chain sequence. Its target is unknown. Profiling relied on immunoSEQ multiplex PCR, and the TCRdb table lists in-frame clones only, not all of them. This table has approximately 42,000 clones, 79% appearing once. This entry belongs to a study of memory CD4+ T cells and cytomegalovirus serostatus. Study details: This sample comes from healthy Belgian adults, roughly 9 CMV seropositive, 24 seronegative.

Overall study findings and caveats: CD4+ memory repertoires contained about 40% of the roughly 150 reported CMV TCRbeta sequences. Suggested: most of the CMV-linked TCR signature lies in CD4+ memory cells.

The sort gate was single viable CD3+CD4+CD8-CD45RO+ cells for memory CD4+ T cells. The CDR3 consists of 13 residues. Germline V gene data show CDR1 as MNHEY and CDR2 as SVGAGI. The V gene lost 7 bases and the J gene lost 2 bases, with 11 bases spanning the gap. This clonotype originated in an adult in good health and CMV-seronegative. The sample taken for sequencing was memory CD4+ T cells from blood. This chain joins TRBV6-5 and TRBJ1-1; D is ambiguous. CDR3 DNA: TGTGCCAGCACATACGGGGTCAACACTGAAGCTTTCTTT. As protein: CASTYGVNTEAFF.